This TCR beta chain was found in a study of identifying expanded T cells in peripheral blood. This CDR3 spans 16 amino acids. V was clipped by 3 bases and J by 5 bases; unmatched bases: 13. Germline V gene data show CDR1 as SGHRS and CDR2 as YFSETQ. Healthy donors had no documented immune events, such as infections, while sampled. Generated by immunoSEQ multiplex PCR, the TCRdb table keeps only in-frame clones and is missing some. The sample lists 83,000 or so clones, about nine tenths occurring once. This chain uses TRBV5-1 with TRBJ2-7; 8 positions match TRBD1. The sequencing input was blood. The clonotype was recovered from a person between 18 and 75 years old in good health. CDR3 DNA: TGCGCCAGCAGCTGGACCCTGACAGGGGTGATCGACGAGCAGTACTTC. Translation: CASSWTLTGVIDEQYF. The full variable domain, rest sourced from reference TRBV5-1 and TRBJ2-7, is KAGVTQTPRYLIKTRGQQVTLSCSPISGHRSVSWYQQTPGQGLQFLFEYFSETQRNKGNFPGRFSGRQFSNSRSEMNVSTLELGDSALYLCASSWTLTGVIDEQYFGPGTRLTVT.